Listed here are 18 T cell receptor beta chains from one sample, sequenced in a study of CD8+ T cells in alopecia areata. The treatment denotes: oral pan-JAK inhibitor, 5-10 mg twice daily. Sequencing relied on a cDNA template that was reverse transcribed from extracted RNA. Repertoires were generated with immunoSEQ multiplex PCR, while TCRdb's copy carries only in-frame clones and drops some. The sample has some 150,000 clones; around 83% are singletons. This specimen was CD8+ T cells sorted from blood, taken at week 4, from a patient treated with tofacitinib. The receptors stem from a human donor with alopecia areata.

The chain is built from TRBV2 and TRBJ2-7, with TRBD1 matching 9 bases. V was pared by 5 bases and J by 1 base, with 3 bases of the junction left unmatched. Germline V CDR1 and CDR2: SNHLY, FYNNEI. The CDR3 loop spans 14 amino acids. CDR3 sequence (DNA): TGTGCCAGCAGTTGGACAGGGGATTCCTACGAGCAGTACTTC. This sequence encodes CASSWTGDSYEQYF.

The J gene is TRBJ2-7, the V gene TRBV10-3, with 9 bases matching TRBD1. The CDR3 has 14 residues. The ends lost 4 bases at V and 6 bases at J; junction bases unmatched: 7. Germline V CDR1 and CDR2: ENHRY, SYGVKD. Here the CDR3 reads CAISATGQGFEQYF. CDR3 nucleotide sequence: TGTGCCATCAGTGCCACGGGACAGGGTTTCGAGCAGTACTTC.

The chain links TRBV4-1 to TRBJ2-7; tentative D call: TRBD2 (6 bases). There are 15 residues in the CDR3. Germline V lookup: CDR1 MGHRA, CDR2 YSYEKL. Trimming pared 1 base from V and 2 bases from J, leaving 12 bases between. In DNA, the CDR3 is TGCGCCAGCAGCCAAGTGACGGGAGAGGCCTACGAGCAGTACTTC. It translates to CASSQVTGEAYEQYF.

A few counts support this clone. Other DNA sequences in this sample translate to the same CDR3. The rearrangement joins TRBV9 to TRBJ1-2; D not certain. Trimming took 0 bases from V and 0 from J, leaving 3 bases between them. CDR3 length: 13 amino acids. The germline V gene has CDR1 SGDLS and CDR2 YYNGEE. As DNA, the CDR3 is TGTGCCAGCAGCGTAGTTTCTAACTATGGCTACACCTTC. Translation gives CASSVVSNYGYTF.

V is TRBV29-1 and J is TRBJ1-1; perhaps TRBD1 as D (6 bases). The CDR3 runs to 14 residues. CDR1 and CDR2 from the germline V gene are SQVTM and ANQGSEA. Trimming removed 5 bases from V and 2 bases from J, with 15 bases in between. In DNA, the CDR3 is TGCAGCGTTCTTCGTGGGGGGCTTAACACTGAAGCTTTCTTT. Its protein is CSVLRGGLNTEAFF.

This clone came up a few times. The chain uses TRBV7-2 and TRBJ2-2; D is possibly TRBD2 (6 bases). Trimming removed 2 bases at V and 5 bases at J, with 9 bases between. This CDR3 comprises 14 residues. CDR1 and CDR2 from the germline V gene are SGHTA and FQGNSA. In DNA form, the CDR3 reads TGTGCCAGCAGCTTATACGGGGGTACCGGGGAGCTGTTTTTT. Amino acid sequence: CASSLYGGTGELFF.

The chain joins TRBV29-1 to TRBJ1-2; unclear D gene. Germline CDR1 reads SQVTM; CDR2 reads ANQGSEA. V was shortened by 4 bases and J by 6 bases, with 9 bases between the two germline ends. This CDR3 comprises 11 residues. The CDR3 reads CSVGAGHGYTF. The CDR3 nucleotides read TGCAGCGTTGGGGCAGGCCATGGCTACACCTTC.

A few counts support this clone. CDR3 DNA: TGCAGCGCACCTTCCGGGACAGATTTCCAAGAGACCCAGTACTTC. Protein sequence: CSAPSGTDFQETQYF. V usage is TRBV29-1 and J usage is TRBJ2-5, with 7 bases that match TRBD1. The CDR3 consists of 15 residues. The germline CDR1 and CDR2 sequences are SQVTM and ANQGSEA. V dropped 7 bases and J dropped 1; count of bases not matched to a gene: 12.

The chain recombines TRBV7-9 with TRBJ2-7, with D unclear. The CDR3 spans 11 residues. V dropped 4 bases and J dropped 3 bases, with 4 bases sitting between them. The germline V gene encodes CDR1 SEHNR and CDR2 FQNEAQ (reference sequence). The CDR3 sequence: CASSSNYEQYF. For the CDR3, the DNA is TGTGCCAGCAGCTCCAACTACGAGCAGTACTTC.

The chain joins TRBV27 to TRBJ1-1; no reliable D call. The V gene's germline CDR1 is MNHEY and CDR2 SMNVEV (reference sequence). CDR3 length equals 13 residues. V was trimmed by 7 bases and J by 6 bases, leaving 15 bases between them. CDR3 coding DNA: TGTGCCAGCATAGAGGCAAAAGGGTCTGAAGCTTTCTTT. Translation gives CASIEAKGSEAFF.

The chain is built from TRBV30 and TRBJ2-1; 7 nucleotides agree with TRBD2. The germline V gene encodes CDR1 GTSNPN and CDR2 SVGIG (reference sequence). Trimming removed 0 bases from V and 5 bases from J; junction bases left unmatched: 4. The CDR3 is made up of 14 amino acids. The CDR3 nucleotides are TGTGCCTGGAGTGTTTCAGCGGGAAACAATGAGCAGTTCTTC. Translation gives CAWSVSAGNNEQFF.

This clone appeared a few times. At the DNA level, this CDR3 is encoded by other sequences in the same sample as well. The chain is built from TRBV7-9 and TRBJ2-1, with 7 bases lining up with TRBD2. Trimming removed 4 bases from V and 5 bases from J; junction bases left unmatched: 2. CDR1 is SEHNR, CDR2 FQNEAQ, per germline (reference sequence). This CDR3 is built from 13 residues. DNA for the CDR3: TGTGCCAGCAGCTCTGGACTAGACAATGAGCAGTTCTTC. Its translation is CASSSGLDNEQFF.

Concerning this clone: Other DNA sequences within the sample encode an identical CDR3. The CDR3 sequence: CASSFSSYEQYF. DNA for the CDR3: TGTGCCAGCAGTTTTAGCTCCTACGAGCAGTACTTC. This chain connects TRBV28 to TRBJ2-7; the D is unclear. The V end lost 3 bases, the J end lost 0 bases, and 3 bases lay between the germline ends. Per the germline V gene, CDR1 is MDHEN and CDR2 is SYDVKM. The CDR3 consists of 12 residues.

The chain links TRBV29-1 to TRBJ2-7; the match to TRBD1 covers 10 bases. The germline CDR1 and CDR2 sequences are SQVTM and ANQGSEA. Trimming cost V 2 bases and J 1 base; bases outside gene matches: 5. CDR3 length equals 15 residues. CDR3 sequence (DNA): TGCAGCGTTGAAAACGGACAGGGGGGATCCTACGAGCAGTACTTC. Its protein is CSVENGQGGSYEQYF.

V usage is TRBV19 and J usage is TRBJ2-1; TRBD2 is a possible D gene (5 bases). Trimming left V 1 base short and J 2 bases short, with 12 bases between. The CDR3 totals 16 residues. Per the germline V gene, CDR1 is LNHDA and CDR2 is SQIVND (reference sequence). The CDR3 reads CASSIGLADTYNEQFF. The CDR3 DNA is TGTGCCAGTAGTATAGGGCTAGCCGATACCTACAATGAGCAGTTCTTC. The full variable domain, with the rest looked up from reference TRBV19 and TRBJ2-1, is DGGITQSPKYLFRKEGQNVTLSCEQNLNHDAMYWYRQDPGQGLRLIYYSQIVNDFQKGDIAEGYSVSREKKESFPLTVTSAQKNPTAFYLCASSIGLADTYNEQFFGPGTRLTVL.

This chain links TRBV29-1 with TRBJ1-2; no clear D. Germline CDR1 SQVTM, CDR2 ANQGSEA. The V gene lost 2 bases and the J gene lost 7 bases, with 8 bases spanning the gap. There are 11 residues in the CDR3. DNA for the CDR3: TGCAGCGTTGAAACCACCAGTGGCTACACCTTC. It encodes CSVETTSGYTF.

The rearrangement joins TRBV27 to TRBJ1-5, with D tentatively TRBD1 (5 bases). The CDR3 loop spans 8 amino acids. Germline V lookup: CDR1 MNHEY, CDR2 SMNVEV (reference sequence). The V end was cut by 10 bases, the J end by 14 bases, with 9 bases between. In DNA, the CDR3 is TGTGCCAAAACGACAGAGCATTTT. Amino acid sequence: CAKTTEHF.

The V call is TRBV7-3, the J call TRBJ2-7; a possible D gene is TRBD2 (6 bases). Germline loops: CDR1 SGHTA, CDR2 FQGTGA. Trimming took off 4 bases at V and 5 bases at J, with 18 bases between the two ends. The CDR3 covers 15 residues. CDR3 nucleotide sequence: TGTGCCAGCAGCTCCTTCCCCGGGGGAAGGAACGAGCAGTACTTC. Residues: CASSSFPGGRNEQYF.